One and the same sample provided the 23 T cell receptor beta chains below, sequenced in a study of T cells after yellow fever vaccination. MiXCR was run by TCRdb on the 5' RACE reads, yielding one entry per CDR3 protein. Among over 200,000 distinct CDR3 sequences listed, less than 7.5% were seen once. Sequencing was performed on CD4+ T cells sorted from PBMCs, taken on the day of the yellow fever booster vaccination. All receptors come from a man in his thirties or forties who received the YFV17D yellow fever vaccine.

Many counts were recorded for this clonotype. This chain joins TRBV18 and TRBJ2-5, with 8 nucleotides matching TRBD1. Losses at the gene ends were 5 bases for V and 5 bases for J; bases not matched to a gene: 4. The germline V gene encodes CDR1 KGHSH and CDR2 LQKENI. This CDR3 region has 13 residues. Written as DNA, the CDR3 is TGTGCCAGCTCAAACGACAGGGGTGAGACCCAGTACTTC. Its protein is CASSNDRGETQYF.

Only a few counts were recorded for this clonotype. The V gene is TRBV7-2, the J gene TRBJ2-3; possibly TRBD1 or TRBD2 for D (5 bases each). Trimming took 2 bases from V and 2 from J, leaving 14 bases between them. Germline values: CDR1 SGHTA, CDR2 FQGNSA. The length of the CDR3 is 16 residues. Here the CDR3 reads CASSLYRGSYTDTQYF. The DNA for the CDR3 is TGTGCCAGCAGCTTATATCGGGGCTCTTACACAGATACGCAGTATTTT.

V gene TRBV10-3 combines with J gene TRBJ2-3; D gene unclear. Germline V gives CDR1 ENHRY, CDR2 SYGVKD. The CDR3 extends over 16 amino acids. Trimming took 6 bases from V and 0 from J, leaving 16 bases between them. The CDR3 nucleotides read TGTGCCATCAGCTTCGCTCCCCCCGGGAGCACAGATACGCAGTATTTT. This encodes CAISFAPPGSTDTQYF.

This clonotype was recorded a few times. The chain links TRBV27 to TRBJ1-2; D perhaps matches TRBD1 (5 bases). V gave up 2 bases and J gave up 5 bases, with 9 bases separating them. CDR3 length: 13 amino acids. Germline CDR1 reads MNHEY; CDR2 reads SMNVEV (reference sequence). The CDR3 DNA reads as TGTGCCAGCAGTTTACCCGGGGGTTATGGCTACACCTTC. Translation gives CASSLPGGYGYTF.

This clonotype was seen a few times. This chain connects TRBV3-1 to TRBJ1-3; D call uncertain. Germline CDR1 and CDR2: LGHDT and YNNKEL (reference sequence). This CDR3 contains 13 residues. The ends were cut back, 2 bases at V and 4 bases at J, with 6 bases in the middle. CDR3 region: CASSQYSGNTIYF. CDR3 in DNA: TGTGCCAGCAGCCAATATTCAGGAAACACCATATATTTT.

This clonotype was seen ten or more times. V is TRBV21-1 and J is TRBJ2-1; the D segment call TRBD1 is taken from the table without a DNA check. TRBV21-1 is noted as a pseudogene. This CDR3 is built from 17 residues. CDR3 sequence: CASNGGERPSSYNEQFF. The CDR3 DNA is TGTGCCAGCAATGGGGGCGAACGCCCAAGCTCCTACAATGAGCAGTTCTTC.

The sample holds a few counts of this clonotype. This chain uses TRBV12-3 or TRBV12-4 with TRBJ1-3; D unresolved. V lost 2 bases and J lost 3, with 8 bases in between. This CDR3 contains 14 residues. The DNA of the CDR3 is TGTGCCAGCAGTTTACCTGGGAATGGAAACACCATATATTTT. Encoded protein: CASSLPGNGNTIYF.

This clonotype occurred many times. This chain joins TRBV14 and TRBJ2-1, with D perhaps matching TRBD2 (6 bases). The CDR3 totals 16 residues. The V end lost 2 bases, the J end lost 1 base, and 12 bases lay between the germline ends. Looked up from germline, CDR1 is SGHDN and CDR2 is FVKESK. The CDR3 here is CASSQTGTGSYNEQFF. CDR3 DNA: TGTGCCAGCAGCCAAACCGGGACTGGGTCCTACAATGAGCAGTTCTTC.

The genes are TRBV5-6 and TRBJ1-2; D gene unclear. Trimming stripped 0 bases from V and 4 bases from J, with 13 bases between. CDR3 length equals 15 residues. CDR1 is SGHDT and CDR2 is YYEEEE in the germline V gene. CDR3 sequence reads: CASSLVAAKGYGYTF. Here the CDR3 DNA reads TGTGCCAGCAGCTTGGTCGCGGCAAAGGGCTATGGCTACACCTTC.

Only a few counts were recorded for this clonotype. J is TRBJ2-5 and V is TRBV12-3 or TRBV12-4; D gene unclear. Trimming cost V 2 bases and J 3 bases, with 10 bases left between them. The CDR3 runs to 14 residues. Here the CDR3 DNA reads TGTGCCAGCAGTTTAAATGGGCTTAAAGAGACCCAGTACTTC. Protein: CASSLNGLKETQYF.

This clonotype was counted ten times or more. The chain couples TRBV20-1 to TRBJ2-5; D possibly corresponds to TRBD2 (5 bases). There are 13 residues in the CDR3. Per the germline V gene, CDR1 is DFQATT and CDR2 is SNEGSKA (reference sequence). V gave up 3 bases and J gave up 3 bases, with 11 bases separating them. CDR3 loop: CSARVFGKETQYF. Written as DNA, the CDR3 is TGCAGTGCTAGGGTATTCGGGAAAGAGACCCAGTACTTC.

This clonotype was seen at least ten times. The rearrangement joins TRBV20-1 to TRBJ2-1, with a possible D match to TRBD1 (6 bases). This CDR3 contains 12 residues. Germline CDR1 DFQATT, CDR2 SNEGSKA (reference sequence). Trimming stripped 4 bases from V and 10 bases from J, with 14 bases between. CDR3 loop: CSAITGSGEQFF. The DNA for the CDR3 is TGCAGTGCTATTACAGGGTCAGGGGAGCAGTTCTTC.

Many counts were recorded for this clonotype. The chain uses TRBV29-1 and TRBJ2-1; 11 bases match TRBD2. V shed 6 bases and J 0 bases; nucleotides not matched to a gene: 7. The length of the CDR3 is 16 residues. Germline assignment: CDR1 SQVTM and CDR2 ANQGSEA. CDR3 amino acids: CSVDLTSGNSYNEQFF. CDR3 bases: TGCAGCGTCGATTTGACTAGCGGGAACTCCTACAATGAGCAGTTCTTC.

The J gene is TRBJ2-1, the V gene TRBV11-2, with TRBD2 matching 9 bases. This CDR3 spans 16 amino acids. V dropped 5 bases and J dropped 4; count of bases not matched to a gene: 9. In germline, CDR1 is SGHAT, CDR2 FQNNGV. CDR3 loop: CASSPIAGAGYNEQFF. In DNA, the CDR3 is TGTGCCAGCAGCCCCATAGCGGGAGCAGGATACAATGAGCAGTTCTTC.

The J gene is TRBJ2-1, the V gene TRBV12-3 or TRBV12-4; the D gene is possibly TRBD1 (6 bases). V was clipped by 5 bases and J by 1 base, with 12 bases between them. CDR3 length: 15 residues. The CDR3 nucleotides are TGTGCCAGCAGTATTCCGGGACAATCCTACAATGAGCAGTTCTTC. It codes for CASSIPGQSYNEQFF.

The chain recombines TRBV6-2 or TRBV6-3 with TRBJ2-5; D is uncertain. Germline CDR1 and CDR2: MNHEY and SVGEGT. The CDR3 sequence is 13 residues long. V shed 2 bases and J shed 1 base, with 5 bases lying between them. This chain's CDR3 is CASSYGGQETQYF. The CDR3, as DNA: TGTGCCAGCAGTTACGGCGGCCAAGAGACCCAGTACTTC.

The sample holds many counts of this clonotype. This chain's CDR3 is CASSIERGNEQYF. CDR3 DNA sequence: TGTGCCAGTAGTATAGAGAGGGGCAACGAGCAGTACTTC. The rearrangement joins TRBV19 to TRBJ2-7, with D possibly being TRBD1 or TRBD2 (5 bases each). Trimming removed 0 bases from V and 5 bases from J, with 8 bases in between. This CDR3 spans 13 amino acids. In germline, CDR1 is LNHDA, CDR2 SQIVND (reference sequence).

This clonotype was seen ten or more times. This rearrangement joins TRBV5-6 to TRBJ2-5; 10 bases match TRBD1. The V and J ends lost 4 bases and 5 bases, in that order; junction bases with no gene match: 5. CDR1 SGHDT and CDR2 YYEEEE come from the germline V gene. The CDR3 is 14 amino acids. The CDR3 region has the DNA TGTGCCAGCAGCCCGGGACAGGGGCACGAGACCCAGTACTTC. Translating gives CASSPGQGHETQYF.

This clonotype was seen at least ten times. V is TRBV10-3 and J is TRBJ2-3, with D uncertain. This CDR3 comprises 13 residues. Germline assignment: CDR1 ENHRY and CDR2 SYGVKD. The V end lost 0 bases, the J end lost 5 bases, and 6 bases lay between the germline ends. The CDR3 sequence is CAISESWGDTQYF. DNA for the CDR3: TGTGCCATCAGTGAGTCTTGGGGAGATACGCAGTATTTT.

This clonotype was observed a handful of times. This chain's CDR3 is CSAREGGYEQYF. DNA for the CDR3: TGCAGTGCGAGGGAGGGGGGGTACGAGCAGTACTTC. The chain is built from TRBV20-1 and TRBJ2-7; D is possibly TRBD2 (7 bases). V was shortened by 6 bases and J by 4 bases, with 13 bases between the two germline ends. The CDR3 totals 12 residues. CDR1 is DFQATT and CDR2 is SNEGSKA in the germline V gene (reference sequence).

The rearrangement links TRBV5-1 to TRBJ2-1; TRBD2 matches 15 bases. This CDR3 has 17 residues. V dropped 3 bases and J dropped 5; count of bases not matched to a gene: 6. Germline V gene data show CDR1 as SGHRS and CDR2 as YFSETQ. The CDR3 is CASSSWTSGGGNNEQFF. The DNA for the CDR3 is TGCGCCAGCAGCTCCTGGACTAGCGGGGGGGGGAACAATGAGCAGTTCTTC.

The chain joins TRBV28 to TRBJ2-2; no reliable D call. CDR1 is MDHEN, CDR2 SYDVKM, per germline. The CDR3 length is 15 residues. V lost 3 bases to trimming and J lost 6 bases, with 14 bases between them. CDR3 sequence (DNA): TGTGCCAGCAGTTTTGGTGGGAAGCGATCCGGGGAGCTGTTTTTT. Translating it yields CASSFGGKRSGELFF.

At least ten counts were recorded for this clonotype. V is TRBV29-1 and J is TRBJ2-6; D not resolved. The CDR3 contains 16 residues. With 4 bases removed from V and 0 bases from J, the gap between germline ends came to 13 bases. Germline V lookup: CDR1 SQVTM, CDR2 ANQGSEA. The CDR3 spells CSVVGGLHSGANVLTF. The CDR3 region has the DNA TGCAGCGTTGTGGGTGGGCTCCACTCTGGGGCCAACGTCCTGACTTTC.